The subject of this entry is one TCR beta chain. Germline CDR1 and CDR2: MNHEY and SVGAGI. The V and J ends lost 6 bases and 1 base respectively, with 12 bases between them. This CDR3 region has 15 residues. The entry originates in a study of neoadjuvant anti-PD-1 for oral cavity cancer. Six replicates per PBMC sample, mostly from around 460 ng of genomic DNA. The table came from immunoSEQ multiplex PCR; TCRdb's copy has only in-frame clones and leaves some out. The data hold approximately 83,000 clones, with about four fifths observed a single time. This sequence originates from a person between 40 and 79 years old with oral cavity squamous cell carcinoma. Sequenced material: PBMCs, taken before nivolumab (anti-PD-1) treatment. V usage is TRBV6-5 and J usage is TRBJ1-4, with D possibly being TRBD1 (6 bases). In nucleotides, the CDR3 is TGTGCCAGCAGCCCAGGAGGGGGAACTAATGAAAAACTGTTTTTT. Amino acids: CASSPGGGTNEKLFF.